A selection of T cell receptor beta chains follows, all from one sample in a study of beta chain features in type 1 diabetes. The repertoire was sequenced with immunoSEQ multiplex PCR; TCRdb's copy has only in-frame clones and lacks some. The profile shows hundreds of thousands of clones, under 15% of them singletons. Material: naive CD4+ T cells from blood. These receptors all come from a man younger than 35 with type 1 diabetes. Both conserved end residues are part of each CDR3. Each record gives: clone size, D gene, J gene, V gene, CDR3 DNA, CDR3 protein. A D gene is named only where the DNA matches it firmly. Clone size, where shown, is once, few, many, or a class for clones that have expanded.

size: few
D: -
J: TRBJ1-1
V: TRBV2
DNA: TGTGCCAGCAGAAGAAAGCTGGATTACGCTGAAGCTTTCTTT
CDR3: CASRRKLDYAEAFF

size: -
D: -
J: TRBJ1-1
V: TRBV5-1
DNA: TGCGCCAGCAGCTTTTTTGTCACAGATACTGAAGCTTTCTTT
CDR3: CASSFFVTDTEAFF

size: few
D: TRBD1
J: TRBJ2-1
V: TRBV2
DNA: TGTGCCAGCAGTAGGGACAGGGGGCCCAATGAGCAGTTCTTC
CDR3: CASSRDRGPNEQFF

size: few
D: TRBD1
J: TRBJ2-2
V: TRBV11-2
DNA: TGTGCCAGCAGCCCCCGAGCCGGGACAGGGACCACCGGGGAGCTGTTTTTT
CDR3: CASSPRAGTGTTGELFF

size: -
D: TRBD1
J: TRBJ2-2
V: TRBV19
DNA: TGTGCCAGTCACAATACAGGGGTTGGCACCGGGGAGCTGTTTTTT
CDR3: CASHNTGVGTGELFF

size: -
D: -
J: TRBJ2-2
V: TRBV18
DNA: TGTGCCAGCTCACCACGCACCGGGGAGCTGTTTTTT
CDR3: CASSPRTGELFF

size: -
D: -
J: TRBJ1-4
V: TRBV9
DNA: TGTGCCAGCAGCCCCTCCCCGGGACCTAATGAAAAACTGTTTTTT
CDR3: CASSPSPGPNEKLFF

size: -
D: TRBD1
J: TRBJ1-2
V: TRBV29-1
DNA: TGCAGCGTTGAACGACAGGGGGTAGAGGGCTACACCTTC
CDR3: CSVERQGVEGYTF

size: -
D: -
J: TRBJ2-1
V: TRBV7-9
DNA: TGTGCCAGCAGCTTCACGGACAACCCCCAGAGATCCTACAATGAGCAGTTCTTC
CDR3: CASSFTDNPQRSYNEQFF

size: few
D: -
J: TRBJ1-5
V: TRBV21-1
DNA: TGTGCCAGCAGCAAAGCGCTTTGGGGGGACAGGGGGCAGCCCCAGCATTTT
CDR3: CASSKALWGDRGQPQHF

size: few
D: -
J: TRBJ2-7
V: TRBV5-1
DNA: TGCGCCAGCGACTCCACAGGGTTGGGCTACGAGCAGTACTTC
CDR3: CASDSTGLGYEQYF

size: -
D: -
J: TRBJ2-2
V: TRBV9
DNA: TGTGCCAGCAGCGTTAGGGTGAACACCGGGGAGCTGTTTTTT
CDR3: CASSVRVNTGELFF

size: -
D: TRBD1
J: TRBJ1-3
V: TRBV30
DNA: TGTGCCTGGAGCCCCCAGGACAGGGGAAACACCATATATTTT
CDR3: CAWSPQDRGNTIYF

size: -
D: TRBD1
J: TRBJ1-1
V: TRBV7-9
DNA: TGTGCCAGCAGCCCCCGGACAGGGAATGGGAACACTGAAGCTTTCTTT
CDR3: CASSPRTGNGNTEAFF

size: -
D: TRBD1
J: TRBJ1-2
V: TRBV2
DNA: TGTGCCAGCAGAGTGACAGGGGGCGAATATGGCTACACCTTC
CDR3: CASRVTGGEYGYTF

size: -
D: -
J: TRBJ2-5
V: TRBV30
DNA: TGTGCCTGGAGTGTAATGTCCCGGGAGACCCAGTACTTC
CDR3: CAWSVMSRETQYF

size: once
D: TRBD1
J: TRBJ2-7
V: TRBV6-6
DNA: TGTGCCAGCAGTACCCGTTCAGGGGGCTACGAGCAGTACTTC
CDR3: CASSTRSGGYEQYF

size: -
D: -
J: TRBJ1-3
V: TRBV19
DNA: TGTGCCAGTAGTATGCAGGGAAATGGAAACACCATATATTTT
CDR3: CASSMQGNGNTIYF

size: -
D: -
J: TRBJ2-1
V: TRBV6-1
DNA: TGTGCCAGCAGTGTTGTCCATGAGCAGTTCTTC
CDR3: CASSVVHEQFF

size: -
D: -
J: TRBJ1-3
V: TRBV6-5
DNA: TGTGCCAGCAGCGGTCGAAACACCATATATTTT
CDR3: CASSGRNTIYF

size: -
D: TRBD1
J: TRBJ2-7
V: TRBV28
DNA: TGTGCCATGGGACAGGGTAAAGGGGAGCAGTACTTC
CDR3: CAMGQGKGEQYF

size: -
D: -
J: TRBJ2-1
V: TRBV6-5
DNA: TGTGCCAGCAGTTACTCTCCCGGGAGCACATTGAATGAGCAGTTCTTC
CDR3: CASSYSPGSTLNEQFF

size: few
D: -
J: TRBJ2-3
V: TRBV30
DNA: TGTGCCTGGAGTGTTAAGGGAGATTGGACAGATACGCAGTATTTT
CDR3: CAWSVKGDWTDTQYF

size: -
D: TRBD1
J: TRBJ2-2
V: TRBV7-9
DNA: TGTGCCAGCAGTCCACAGGGGCCCGGGGAGCTGTTTTTT
CDR3: CASSPQGPGELFF

size: -
D: -
J: TRBJ1-5
V: TRBV30
DNA: TGTGCCTGGAGTCTGAATAGCAATCAGCCCCAGCATTTT
CDR3: CAWSLNSNQPQHF

size: few
D: -
J: TRBJ2-7
V: TRBV7-9
DNA: TGTGCCAGCAGCTTAGACCACGAGCAGTACTTC
CDR3: CASSLDHEQYF